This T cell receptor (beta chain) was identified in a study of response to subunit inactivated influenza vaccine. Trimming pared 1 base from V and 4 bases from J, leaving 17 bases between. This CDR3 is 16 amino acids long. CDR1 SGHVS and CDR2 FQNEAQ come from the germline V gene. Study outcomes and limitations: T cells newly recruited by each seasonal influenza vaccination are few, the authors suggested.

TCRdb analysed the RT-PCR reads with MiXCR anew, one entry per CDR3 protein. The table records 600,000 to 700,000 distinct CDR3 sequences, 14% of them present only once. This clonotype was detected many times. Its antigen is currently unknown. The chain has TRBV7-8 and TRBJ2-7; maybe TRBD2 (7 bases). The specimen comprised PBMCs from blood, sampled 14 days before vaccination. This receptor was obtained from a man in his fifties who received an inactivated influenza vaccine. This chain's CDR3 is CASSLEGGGPRYEQYF. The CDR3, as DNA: TGTGCCAGCAGCTTAGAGGGGGGAGGGCCCAGGTACGAGCAGTACTTC. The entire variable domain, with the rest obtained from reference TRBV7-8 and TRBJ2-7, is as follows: GAGVSQSPRYKVAKRGQDVALRCDPISGHVSLFWYQQALGQGPEFLTYFQNEAQLDKSGLPSDRFFAERPEGSVSTLKIQRTQQEDSAVYLCASSLEGGGPRYEQYFGPGTRLTVT.